This T cell receptor (beta chain) was captured by sequencing in a study of T cells after posttransplantation cyclophosphamide. The ends lost 6 bases at V and 3 bases at J; junction bases unmatched: 6. The CDR3 runs 14 residues. Germline assignment: CDR1 MDHEN and CDR2 SYDVKM. The data were produced by immunoSEQ multiplex PCR, yet TCRdb's version contains in-frame clones alone and is incomplete. This sample comprises more than 25,000 clones, none seen once only. Study findings and constraints: TRB clonality was highly associated with recipient CMV seropositivity and reactivation.

This clone was seen at least ten times. Its antigen is undetermined. The chain uses TRBV28 and TRBJ2-7; 9 nucleotides align to TRBD1. The sample consisted of PBMCs. This TCR was recovered from a man in his fifties or sixties in good health, CMV-negative, and a related stem cell transplant donor. The CDR3 is CASRPGTGIYEQYF. In DNA, the CDR3 is TGTGCCAGCAGGCCCGGGACAGGGATCTACGAGCAGTACTTC.